The 31 T cell receptor beta chains presented below share a single source sample, sequenced in a study of cytomegalovirus exposure and HLA in healthy donors. Primers for the PCR totalled 60 Vbeta and 13 Jbeta. Some clones are missing from TCRdb's copy, which holds only in-frame ones; the method was immunoSEQ multiplex PCR. The data hold about 89,000 clones, with around 67% observed a single time. Material for sequencing was PBMCs. The receptor source for this set is a male donor in good health and CMV-seronegative.

This clone showed up just once. The chain employs TRBV14 and TRBJ1-1, with 8 nucleotides matching TRBD1. This CDR3 spans 18 amino acids. The V and J ends lost 0 bases and 0 bases, in that order; junction bases with no gene match: 9. The germline V gene has CDR1 SGHDN and CDR2 FVKESK. The CDR3 nucleotides read TGTGCCAGCAGCCAAGAGTACAGGGGGTCCCCTATGAACACTGAAGCTTTCTTT. Amino acids: CASSQEYRGSPMNTEAFF.

The genes are TRBV2 and TRBJ1-2; D possibly corresponds to TRBD1 (6 bases). CDR3 size: 14 residues. Trimming removed 7 bases from V and 8 bases from J, with 20 bases in between. Germline V gene sequence: CDR1 SNHLY, CDR2 FYNNEI. The CDR3 DNA follows: TGTGCCAGCACCGGATCCCAACAGGGTAGGGGCTACACCTTC. Residues: CASTGSQQGRGYTF.

The V and J genes are TRBV4-2 and TRBJ2-1; possibly TRBD2 for D (6 bases). The CDR3 extends over 15 amino acids. The germline CDR1 and CDR2 sequences are LGHNA and YNFKEQ. Trimming removed 1 base from V and 4 bases from J, with 11 bases in between. The CDR3 region has the DNA TGTGCCAGCAGCCAAGTTTGGGGGGAATACAATGAGCAGTTCTTC. It encodes CASSQVWGEYNEQFF.

This rearrangement joins TRBV5-1 to TRBJ2-1; 10 bases agree with TRBD1. The junction had 15 bases not matched to a gene; V was cut back by 3 bases and J by 9 bases. In germline, CDR1 is SGHRS, CDR2 YFSETQ. CDR3 size: 17 residues. The CDR3 sequence: CASSYTPGTGVRGEQFF. In nucleotides, the CDR3 is TGCGCCAGCAGCTATACTCCCGGGACAGGGGTTAGAGGTGAGCAGTTCTTC.

This sequence joins TRBV6-1 and TRBJ2-7; D is uncertain. Germline CDR1 is MNHNS and CDR2 is SASEGT. The ends were cut back, 4 bases at V and 0 bases at J, with 19 bases in the middle. The CDR3 has 17 residues. The CDR3 DNA reads as TGTGCCAGCAGTGGAGTTTCCCACGTAAGGAGCTCCTACGAGCAGTACTTC. Amino acids: CASSGVSHVRSSYEQYF.

This chain links TRBV2 with TRBJ2-1; 11 bases agree with TRBD2. The germline gives CDR1 SNHLY, CDR2 FYNNEI. The CDR3 totals 15 residues. V was pared by 2 bases and J by 9 bases, with 6 bases of the junction left unmatched. CDR3 sequence (DNA): TGTGCCAGCAGTGAATCTAGCCTAGCGGGAGGTGAGCAGTTCTTC. This sequence encodes CASSESSLAGGEQFF.

The V gene is TRBV2, the J gene TRBJ2-7, with 7 bases identical to TRBD2. The ends lost 4 bases at V and 1 base at J; junction bases unmatched: 10. This CDR3 has 16 amino acids. CDR1 is SNHLY and CDR2 is FYNNEI in the germline V gene. This chain's CDR3 is CASSVWGGGGSYEQYF. CDR3 nucleotides: TGTGCCAGCAGTGTCTGGGGGGGAGGAGGTTCCTACGAGCAGTACTTC. Supplemented by reference TRBV2 and TRBJ2-7, the full variable domain reads EPEVTQTPSHQVTQMGQEVILRCVPISNHLYFYWYRQILGQKVEFLVSFYNNEISEKSEIFDDQFSVERPDGSNFTLKIRSTKLEDSAMYFCASSVWGGGGSYEQYFGPGTRLTVT.

This clone has more than one count but fewer than ten. The chain recombines TRBV6-1 with TRBJ2-5; 7 positions agree with TRBD2. The V and J ends lost 3 bases and 5 bases, in that order; junction bases with no gene match: 6. This CDR3 region has 14 residues. Germline V CDR1 and CDR2: MNHNS, SASEGT. Here the CDR3 reads CASSDGGSVETQYF. CDR3 bases: TGTGCCAGCAGTGACGGGGGGAGTGTGGAGACCCAGTACTTC.

The chain recombines TRBV7-3 with TRBJ2-7, with 9 bases identical to TRBD2. The germline gives CDR1 SGHTA, CDR2 FQGTGA. With 4 bases clipped from V and 7 bases from J, the junction kept 17 bases outside the gene matches. The CDR3 has 17 residues. The CDR3 sequence is CASSSIQDLAGVDEQYF. For the CDR3, the DNA is TGTGCCAGCAGCTCCATACAGGACTTAGCGGGAGTTGATGAGCAGTACTTC. The entire variable domain, with the rest obtained from reference TRBV7-3 and TRBJ2-7, is as follows: GAGVSQTPSNKVTEKGKYVELRCDPISGHTALYWYRQSLGQGPEFLIYFQGTGAADDSGLPNDRFFAVRPEGSVSTLKIQRTERGDSAVYLCASSSIQDLAGVDEQYFGPGTRLTVT.

This clone was seen only a few times. The chain couples TRBV30 to TRBJ1-1, with a possible D match to TRBD1 (5 bases). The CDR3 is 13 amino acids. Trimming shortened V by 3 bases and J by 1 base, and 9 bases separated the two germline ends. The V gene's germline CDR1 is GTSNPN and CDR2 SVGIG (reference sequence). The CDR3: CAWSKDTNTEAFF. The CDR3 region has the DNA TGTGCCTGGAGCAAGGACACGAACACTGAAGCTTTCTTT.

The chain employs TRBV2 and TRBJ1-2; D unresolved. The CDR3 has 14 residues. In germline, CDR1 is SNHLY, CDR2 FYNNEI. V was cut by 3 bases and J by 8 bases, with 16 bases left in between. CDR3 DNA sequence: TGTGCCAGCAGTGAGGGTCTGGGCAGGCTGGGCTACACCTTC. Protein sequence: CASSEGLGRLGYTF.

The rearrangement links TRBV5-1 to TRBJ2-5, with D maybe TRBD2 (7 bases). The CDR3 runs to 16 residues. Trimming left V 4 bases short and J 2 bases short, with 18 bases between. From germline, CDR1 is SGHRS and CDR2 YFSETQ. The CDR3, as DNA: TGCGCCAGCAGCCGGGAGGCTAGGGGGACACAAGAGACCCAGTACTTC. Encoded protein: CASSREARGTQETQYF.

This clone was picked up a small number of times. The gene calls are TRBV7-9 and TRBJ2-5, with 7 nucleotides matching TRBD1. V lost 5 bases to trimming and J lost 5 bases; unmatched junction nucleotides: 8. CDR3 length: 14 amino acids. Germline-derived CDR1 and CDR2 are SEHNR and FQNEAQ (reference sequence). The CDR3 here is CASSHDRVQETQYF. The CDR3 DNA sequence: TGTGCCAGCAGCCACGACAGGGTTCAGGAGACCCAGTACTTC. Filled out from reference TRBV7-9 and TRBJ2-5, the complete variable domain reads DTGVSQNPRHKITKRGQNVTFRCDPISEHNRLYWYRQTLGQGPEFLTYFQNEAQLEKSRLLSDRFSAERPKGSFSTLEIQRTEQGDSAMYLCASSHDRVQETQYFGPGTRLLVL.

The chain has TRBV15 and TRBJ2-5; 7 nucleotides match TRBD1. Germline CDR1 and CDR2: LNHNV and YYDKDF (reference sequence). This CDR3 spans 16 amino acids. Trimming at V came to 5 bases and at J to 4 bases, leaving 13 bases not matched to a gene. The CDR3 nucleotides read TGTGCCACCAGCGGTCCCCGGGACAGCCTACGAGAGACCCAGTACTTC. It specifies CATSGPRDSLRETQYF.

The rearrangement uses TRBV4-2 and TRBJ1-6; 8 nucleotides line up with TRBD1. V trimming: 4 bases; J trimming: 7 bases; junction bases outside the gene matches: 12. In germline, CDR1 is LGHNA, CDR2 YNFKEQ. The CDR3 length is 17 residues. The DNA for the CDR3 is TGTGCCAGCAGCCCTCCTGGACAGGGAGGAACCAATTCACCCCTCCACTTT. Translated, it gives CASSPPGQGGTNSPLHF.

This clone occurred once. The CDR3 nucleotides are TGTGCCAGCAGTCCGACTAGCGGGATTACAGATACGCAGTATTTT. Translation: CASSPTSGITDTQYF. This rearrangement joins TRBV6-6 to TRBJ2-3, with TRBD2 identical over 11 bases. Germline CDR1 is MNHNY and CDR2 is SVGAGI (reference sequence). With 5 bases clipped from V and 3 bases from J, the junction kept 4 bases outside the gene matches. The CDR3 runs to 15 residues.

The rearrangement joins TRBV18 to TRBJ2-2, with TRBD2 matching over 13 bases. The CDR3 extends over 15 amino acids. Per germline, CDR1 KGHSH and CDR2 LQKENI. The V and J ends lost 2 bases and 8 bases, in that order; junction bases with no gene match: 2. CDR3 nucleotide sequence: TGTGCCAGCTCACCAGGGACTAGCGGGACGGGGGAGCTGTTTTTT. It encodes CASSPGTSGTGELFF.

This chain joins TRBV11-3 and TRBJ2-7; possibly TRBD2 for D (5 bases). There are 14 residues in the CDR3. In germline, CDR1 is SGHNT, CDR2 YENEEA. The germline V and J ends were trimmed by 5 bases and 7 bases, with 18 bases remaining between them. CDR3 loop: CASSPAGRTQEQYF. The CDR3 bases are TGTGCCAGCAGCCCAGCCGGACGGACTCAAGAGCAGTACTTC.

The chain is built from TRBV27 and TRBJ2-7, with 10 nucleotides matching TRBD1. The CDR3 runs to 16 residues. V lost 6 bases, J lost 3 bases, and 11 bases stayed unmatched. Germline V gene lookup returns CDR1 MNHEY and CDR2 SMNVEV (reference sequence). The CDR3 DNA follows: TGTGCCAGCAGACTTATCAGGGGGACAGGGGACTACGAGCAGTACTTC. Its translation is CASRLIRGTGDYEQYF.

This chain joins TRBV7-6 and TRBJ2-2; 7 bases match TRBD1. This CDR3 has 15 residues. J was trimmed by 5 bases and V by 7 bases; bases with no gene match: 10. CDR1 is SGHVS, CDR2 FNYEAQ, per germline. CDR3 in DNA: TGTGCCAGCACAGACAGGGTAGAAAAAACCGGGGAGCTGTTTTTT. It encodes CASTDRVEKTGELFF.

The chain combines TRBV2 with TRBJ2-7; tentative D call: TRBD1 (6 bases). This CDR3 comprises 13 residues. The germline gives CDR1 SNHLY, CDR2 FYNNEI. Trimming cost V 7 bases and J 1 base, with 11 bases left between them. The CDR3 protein is CASNRDRSYEQYF. CDR3 sequence (DNA): TGTGCCAGCAACAGGGACCGTTCCTACGAGCAGTACTTC.

V and J are TRBV11-2 and TRBJ2-1, with 8 bases lining up with TRBD2. Germline-derived CDR1 and CDR2 are SGHAT and FQNNGV. The V and J ends lost 7 bases and 8 bases, in that order; junction bases with no gene match: 10. This CDR3 contains 14 residues. The CDR3 sequence: CASNIAGTQHEQFF. The CDR3 nucleotides read TGTGCCAGCAACATAGCGGGGACCCAGCATGAGCAGTTCTTC.

The chain joins TRBV28 to TRBJ2-7, with D perhaps TRBD1 (5 bases). This CDR3 is built from 15 residues. Looked up from germline, CDR1 is MDHEN and CDR2 is SYDVKM. V lost 7 bases and J 0 bases, leaving 16 bases between the germline ends. The CDR3 bases are TGTGCCAGCACGTCTTGGGGCAGGAGCTCCTACGAGCAGTACTTC. Translated: CASTSWGRSSYEQYF.

The chain has TRBV15 and TRBJ2-1; 13 nucleotides match TRBD2. The CDR3 covers 17 residues. Germline CDR1 is LNHNV and CDR2 is YYDKDF (reference sequence). Trimming at V came to 2 bases and at J to 8 bases, leaving 9 bases not matched to a gene. CDR3 protein: CATSRPETSGRTHEQFF. CDR3 nucleotides: TGTGCCACCAGCAGACCGGAGACTAGCGGGAGGACCCATGAGCAGTTCTTC.

A single count supports this clone. J is TRBJ1-4 and V is TRBV15, with 10 bases aligning to TRBD1. Trimming at V came to 5 bases and at J to 7 bases, leaving 4 bases not matched to a gene. The CDR3 has 14 amino acids. Germline V lookup: CDR1 LNHNV, CDR2 YYDKDF (reference sequence). CDR3 coding DNA: TGTGCCACCAGCGACCGGGACAGGGGTGAAAAACTGTTTTTT. Translation gives CATSDRDRGEKLFF.

This chain uses TRBV28 with TRBJ1-1; D may be TRBD1 (5 bases). Trimming shortened V by 6 bases and J by 1 base, and 9 bases separated the two germline ends. Germline CDR1 MDHEN, CDR2 SYDVKM. This CDR3 comprises 13 residues. CDR3 in amino acids: CASSDTGNTEAFF. The CDR3 DNA sequence: TGTGCCAGCAGCGATACAGGGAACACTGAAGCTTTCTTT.

The genes are TRBV27 and TRBJ1-4, with D tentatively TRBD1 (6 bases). Germline CDR1 reads MNHEY; CDR2 reads SMNVEV (reference sequence). The ends were cut back, 8 bases at V and 7 bases at J, with 11 bases in the middle. This CDR3 has 12 amino acids. The CDR3 spells CASARGGEKLFF. The CDR3 DNA reads as TGTGCCAGCGCCAGGGGTGGTGAAAAACTGTTTTTT.

The chain recombines TRBV10-2 with TRBJ2-5; D unresolved. V was trimmed by 3 bases and J by 5 bases, leaving 10 bases between them. The CDR3 has 13 amino acids. Germline assignment: CDR1 WSHSY and CDR2 SAAADI. The CDR3 DNA reads as TGCGCCAGCAGTGACGCCCGGGTCGAGACCCAGTACTTC. This gives the protein CASSDARVETQYF.

This rearrangement joins TRBV28 to TRBJ2-7, with 8 bases identical to TRBD1. This CDR3 is 14 amino acids long. Looked up from germline, CDR1 is MDHEN and CDR2 is SYDVKM. Losses at the gene ends were 4 bases for V and 3 bases for J; bases not matched to a gene: 5. CDR3 amino acids: CASSSMDRVYEQYF. In DNA, the CDR3 is TGTGCCAGCAGTTCTATGGACAGGGTCTACGAGCAGTACTTC. The full variable domain, rest sourced from reference TRBV28 and TRBJ2-7, is DVKVTQSSRYLVKRTGEKVFLECVQDMDHENMFWYRQDPGLGLRLIYFSYDVKMKEKGDIPEGYSVSREKKERFSLILESASTNQTSMYLCASSSMDRVYEQYFGPGTRLTVT.

In this sample, this clone turned up a few times. V usage is TRBV14 and J usage is TRBJ2-1, with 8 bases aligning to TRBD1. Trimming took 0 bases from V and 9 from J; bases not matched to a gene: 13. The germline V gene encodes CDR1 SGHDN and CDR2 FVKESK. The CDR3 consists of 17 residues. Written as DNA, the CDR3 is TGTGCCAGCAGCCAAGATCGCTTTGAACAGGGGGACGGTGAGCAGTTCTTC. It specifies CASSQDRFEQGDGEQFF.

V usage is TRBV9 and J usage is TRBJ2-7, with 10 bases fitting TRBD2. The germline V gene has CDR1 SGDLS and CDR2 YYNGEE. CDR3 size: 15 residues. With 1 base clipped from V and 5 bases from J, the junction kept 6 bases outside the gene matches. The CDR3 is CASSVKREGWDEQYF. For the CDR3, the DNA is TGTGCCAGCAGCGTAAAGCGGGAGGGCTGGGACGAGCAGTACTTC.